A single sample is the source of the 14 T cell receptor beta chains below, sequenced in a study of blood T cell dynamics during melanoma immunotherapy. Stated time point: pre-treatment baseline. Sequenced by immunoSEQ multiplex PCR; TCRdb stores in-frame clones only, minus some. The sample has around 5,000 clones, more than 75% seen once; the top ten hold under 20%. Source: blood, taken from a patient treated with checkpoint blockade. The receptors derive from a human donor with melanoma.

This sequence joins TRBV11-3 and TRBJ2-7; D might be TRBD2 (6 bases). Looked up from germline, CDR1 is SGHNT and CDR2 is YENEEA. The CDR3 extends over 16 amino acids. V shed 4 bases and J shed 5 bases, with 21 bases lying between them. DNA for the CDR3: TGTGCCAGCAGCTCGGCCCCCCGGCCCGGGAGTAACGAGCAGTACTTC. Protein sequence: CASSSAPRPGSNEQYF.

This clone was observed a handful of times. This chain connects TRBV5-6 to TRBJ1-1; possibly TRBD1 for D (6 bases). The V end lost 2 bases, the J end lost 0 bases, and 17 bases lay between the germline ends. The length of the CDR3 is 17 residues. Germline CDR1 reads SGHDT; CDR2 reads YYEEEE. CDR3 residues: CASSFLGQRLMNTEAFF. CDR3 bases: TGTGCCAGCAGCTTCCTCGGACAGAGATTAATGAACACTGAAGCTTTCTTT.

This sequence joins TRBV5-1 and TRBJ2-3; D assignment may be TRBD1 or TRBD2 (7 bases each). There are 17 residues in the CDR3. Per the germline V gene, CDR1 is SGHRS and CDR2 is YFSETQ. V was shortened by 2 bases and J by 2 bases, with 18 bases between the two germline ends. The CDR3 coding sequence is TGCGCCAGCAGCTTCTTCCGCAGGGGGGGCAACACAGATACGCAGTATTTT. Its protein product is CASSFFRRGGNTDTQYF.

The rearrangement uses TRBV9 and TRBJ2-1; TRBD2 might be the D (6 bases). CDR1 SGDLS and CDR2 YYNGEE come from the germline V gene. Trimming took off 4 bases at V and 6 bases at J, with 17 bases between the two ends. The CDR3 extends over 15 amino acids. In nucleotides, the CDR3 is TGTGCCAGCAGCTTGACCGGGACTCCTGGCAATGAGCAGTTCTTC. Residues: CASSLTGTPGNEQFF. The full variable domain, its missing parts supplied by reference TRBV9 and TRBJ2-1, is DSGVTQTPKHLITATGQRVTLRCSPRSGDLSVYWYQQSLDQGLQFLIQYYNGEERAKGNILERFSAQQFPDLHSELNLSSLELGDSALYFCASSLTGTPGNEQFFGPGTRLTVL.

This clone was picked up one time. The V and J genes are TRBV7-9 and TRBJ2-1; no definite D call. CDR3 length: 12 amino acids. From germline, CDR1 is SEHNR and CDR2 FQNEAQ (reference sequence). V was shortened by 7 bases and J by 8 bases, with 12 bases between the two germline ends. CDR3 residues: CASNFPVDEQFF. CDR3 bases: TGTGCCAGCAACTTCCCTGTTGATGAGCAGTTCTTC.

This clone was found once. The genes are TRBV30 and TRBJ1-3; possible D gene TRBD1, 6 bases. CDR3 length: 12 amino acids. Trimming took 8 bases from V and 4 from J, leaving 12 bases between them. CDR1 is GTSNPN, CDR2 SVGIG, per germline (reference sequence). CDR3 region: CASQGNGNTIYF. DNA for the CDR3: TGTGCCAGCCAGGGGAACGGAAACACCATATATTTT.

This rearrangement joins TRBV5-1 to TRBJ2-7; no reliable D call. The germline gives CDR1 SGHRS, CDR2 YFSETQ. The CDR3 is 13 residues long. Trimming took 1 base from V and 0 from J, leaving 5 bases between them. The CDR3 DNA follows: TGCGCCAGCAGCTTGCTGACCTCCTACGAGCAGTACTTC. Its translation is CASSLLTSYEQYF.

CDR3: CASSYLGQNYGYTF. DNA of the CDR3: TGTGCCAGCAGTTACCTGGGACAGAACTATGGCTACACCTTC. The V call is TRBV6-5, the J call TRBJ1-2; 7 nucleotides line up with TRBD1. This CDR3 is built from 14 residues. Unmatched junction bases numbered 2, after V lost 2 bases and J lost 2 bases. Germline V lookup: CDR1 MNHEY, CDR2 SVGAGI.

The chain joins TRBV19 to TRBJ2-3; perhaps TRBD2 as D (6 bases). Germline V gene lookup returns CDR1 LNHDA and CDR2 SQIVND (reference sequence). V was cut by 4 bases and J by 8 bases, with 19 bases left in between. The CDR3 is 15 residues long. In DNA, the CDR3 is TGTGCCAGTAGTACCCGACTAGATGCGTTGGTTACGCAGTATTTT. It encodes CASSTRLDALVTQYF.

The chain employs TRBV19 and TRBJ1-1, with 10 bases fitting TRBD1. Germline values: CDR1 LNHDA, CDR2 SQIVND (reference sequence). The V gene end was trimmed by 9 bases and the J gene end by 1 base; junction bases not matched to a gene: 11. This CDR3 comprises 16 residues. DNA for the CDR3: TGTGCCAGCCGGGACAGGGGTTACTTCGGGAACACTGAAGCTTTCTTT. Its translation: CASRDRGYFGNTEAFF. Supplemented by reference TRBV19 and TRBJ1-1, the full variable domain reads DGGITQSPKYLFRKEGQNVTLSCEQNLNHDAMYWYRQDPGQGLRLIYYSQIVNDFQKGDIAEGYSVSREKKESFPLTVTSAQKNPTAFYLCASRDRGYFGNTEAFFGQGTRLTVV.

This clone was seen once. The genes are TRBV6-6 and TRBJ2-7, with D tentatively TRBD1 or TRBD2 (5 bases each). The CDR3 sequence is 14 residues long. Per germline, CDR1 MNHNY and CDR2 SVGAGI (reference sequence). The germline V and J ends were trimmed by 1 base and 4 bases, with 11 bases remaining between them. The CDR3 sequence is CASSYYGTGYEQYF. In nucleotides, the CDR3 is TGTGCCAGCAGTTACTACGGGACGGGATACGAGCAGTACTTC.

The sample holds a few counts of this clone. The gene calls are TRBV19 and TRBJ1-1, with D maybe TRBD1 (5 bases). CDR1 and CDR2 from the germline V gene are LNHDA and SQIVND (reference sequence). CDR3 size: 17 residues. V gave up 4 bases and J gave up 1 base, with 19 bases separating them. CDR3 bases: TGTGCCAGTAGTAGGGACCCCAGACGGACAAAGAACACTGAAGCTTTCTTT. It specifies CASSRDPRRTKNTEAFF.

The V and J genes are TRBV10-3 and TRBJ2-1; D is unresolved. This CDR3 spans 12 amino acids. V was cut by 5 bases and J by 9 bases, with 11 bases left in between. Per the germline V gene, CDR1 is ENHRY and CDR2 is SYGVKD. CDR3 nucleotides: TGTGCCATCAGTCCCGACCGGAGTGAGCAGTTCTTC. Its protein product is CAISPDRSEQFF.

This chain connects TRBV29-1 to TRBJ1-2; D gene uncertain. Germline V gene sequence: CDR1 SQVTM, CDR2 ANQGSEA. The CDR3 is made up of 16 amino acids. Trimming cost V 0 bases and J 4 bases, with 18 bases left between them. The CDR3 sequence is CSVEDPRSLGPYGYTF. The CDR3 DNA reads TGCAGCGTTGAAGATCCTCGGTCCCTCGGCCCCTATGGCTACACCTTC.